Presented here are 5 T cell receptor beta chains from one specimen sequenced in a study of T-cell reconstitution after alpha-beta-depleted transplantation in children. Study-wide findings and caveats: Alpha-beta T cells about two months after transplant reportedly derived from several hundred expanded graft clones.

Construction of the TCRbeta library involved unique molecular identifiers. TCRdb itself ran the PCR reads through MiXCR, one entry per CDR3 protein. The repertoire has fewer than 40,000 distinct CDR3 sequences, over 6.5% of them found once; the top ten carry approximately 30%. No cognate antigen is known for these TCRs. The sequencing used peripheral blood, collected 60 days after TCRalphabeta/CD19-depleted stem cell transplant. All receptors derive from a child less than two years old who had a stem cell transplant for acute myeloid leukemia, so the T cells may come from the graft donor.

This clonotype was observed many times. CDR3 DNA: TGTGCCAGCAGCTTAGCTCCTCAGATGGAGACCCAGTACTTC. The encoded protein is CASSLAPQMETQYF. The gene calls are TRBV7-2 and TRBJ2-5; no clear D gene. This CDR3 has 14 amino acids. Trimming took off 0 bases at V and 5 bases at J, with 10 bases between the two ends. Germline V gene sequence: CDR1 SGHTA, CDR2 FQGNSA.

This clonotype was recorded many times. The V gene is TRBV7-9, the J gene TRBJ1-3; 10 positions agree with TRBD1. This CDR3 has 16 amino acids. After removal of 5 bases from V and 4 bases from J, the junction contained 8 bases not matched to a gene. The germline V gene encodes CDR1 SEHNR and CDR2 FQNEAQ (reference sequence). The CDR3 coding sequence is TGTGCCAGCAGCACCTCGACAGGGGGCACAGGAAACACCATATATTTT. It yields the protein CASSTSTGGTGNTIYF. Combining the CDR3 with reference TRBV7-9 and TRBJ1-3 gives the whole variable domain DTGVSQNPRHKITKRGQNVTFRCDPISEHNRLYWYRQTLGQGPEFLTYFQNEAQLEKSRLLSDRFSAERPKGSFSTLEIQRTEQGDSAMYLCASSTSTGGTGNTIYFGEGSWLTVV.

This clonotype occurred a few times. CDR3 nucleotide sequence: TGTGCCTGGAGCGGGGACCCTACCCTATACGAGCAGTACTTC. As protein: CAWSGDPTLYEQYF. This chain connects TRBV30 to TRBJ2-7; tentatively, D is TRBD1 or TRBD2 (5 bases each). Trimming took off 3 bases at V and 4 bases at J, with 16 bases between the two ends. The CDR3 has 14 amino acids. The V gene's germline CDR1 is GTSNPN and CDR2 SVGIG (reference sequence).

The chain is built from TRBV2 and TRBJ2-3, with 7 nucleotides matching TRBD2. Per the germline V gene, CDR1 is SNHLY and CDR2 is FYNNEI. The CDR3 has 17 residues. V shed 10 bases and J 1 base; nucleotides not matched to a gene: 17. CDR3 sequence reads: CAICLISGLDGTDTQYF. The CDR3 bases are TGTGCCATCTGTTTAATTTCCGGACTAGACGGCACAGATACGCAGTATTTT.

This clonotype was recorded many times. This chain joins TRBV7-6 and TRBJ2-7; D is ambiguous. The germline gives CDR1 SGHVS, CDR2 FNYEAQ. The CDR3 spans 14 residues. V was cut by 0 bases and J by 0 bases, with 6 bases left in between. The CDR3 coding sequence is TGTGCCAGCAGCTTAGCGGATAACTCCTACGAGCAGTACTTC. It is translated as CASSLADNSYEQYF.